This record concerns one TCR beta chain sequence. Its antigen remains unidentified. The sample originates from a study of OX40 agonist ivuxolimab in advanced cancers. Overall study findings and caveats: Clonal expansion from baseline to week 6 occurred in both CD4+ and CD8+ T cells. Low normalized T-cell clonal expansion was additionally recorded for some nonresponders.

V was shortened by 0 bases and J by 10 bases, with 10 bases between the two germline ends. CDR3 length: 13 residues. Germline-derived CDR1 and CDR2 are SEHNR and FQNEAQ (reference sequence). Profiling relied on immunoSEQ multiplex PCR, and the TCRdb table lists in-frame clones only, not all of them. The sample has 94,000 or so clones, about 80% seen once; the top ten hold roughly 6%. The sequence came from an adult with an advanced solid tumor such as melanoma, head and neck, liver or kidney cancer. The sequenced sample was CD4+ or CD8+ T cells sorted from blood, obtained in a trial of the OX40 agonist ivuxolimab. The chain recombines TRBV7-9 with TRBJ2-1; TRBD2 might be the D (5 bases). The CDR3 DNA reads as TGTGCCAGCAGCTTAGCGGAGGTGGGCGAGCAGTTCTTC. Protein: CASSLAEVGEQFF.